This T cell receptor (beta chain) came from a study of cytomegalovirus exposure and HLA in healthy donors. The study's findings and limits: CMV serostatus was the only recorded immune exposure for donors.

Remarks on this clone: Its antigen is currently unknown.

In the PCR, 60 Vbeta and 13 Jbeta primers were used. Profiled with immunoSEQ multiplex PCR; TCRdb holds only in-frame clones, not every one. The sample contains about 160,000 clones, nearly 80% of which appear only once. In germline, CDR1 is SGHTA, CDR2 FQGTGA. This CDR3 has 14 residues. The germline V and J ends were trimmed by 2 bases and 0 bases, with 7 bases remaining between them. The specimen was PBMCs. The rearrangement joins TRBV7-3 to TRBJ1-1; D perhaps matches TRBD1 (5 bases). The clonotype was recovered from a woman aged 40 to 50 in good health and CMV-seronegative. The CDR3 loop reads CASSLGRVNTEAFF. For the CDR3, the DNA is TGTGCCAGCAGCTTAGGCAGGGTGAACACTGAAGCTTTCTTT. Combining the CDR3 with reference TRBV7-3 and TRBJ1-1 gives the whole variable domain GAGVSQTPSNKVTEKGKYVELRCDPISGHTALYWYRQSLGQGPEFLIYFQGTGAADDSGLPNDRFFAVRPEGSVSTLKIQRTERGDSAVYLCASSLGRVNTEAFFGQGTRLTVV.